The 21 T cell receptor beta chains given below trace back to one sample, sequenced in a study of cytomegalovirus exposure and HLA in healthy donors. PCR involved 60 Vbeta and 13 Jbeta primers. The table came from immunoSEQ multiplex PCR; TCRdb's copy has only in-frame clones and leaves some out. The sample totals 150,000 to 200,000 clones; its top ten clones hold 6.5%. Sequencing was done on a sample of PBMCs. Receptors originate from a man aged 25 to 45 in good health and CMV-seronegative.

The chain employs TRBV5-1 and TRBJ2-1; D is possibly TRBD2 (6 bases). This CDR3 region has 13 residues. Germline-derived CDR1 and CDR2 are SGHRS and YFSETQ. V shed 4 bases and J shed 6 bases, with 11 bases lying between them. The CDR3 nucleotides are TGCGCCAGCAGCGCGGGACTCCGCAATGAGCAGTTCTTC. Its translation is CASSAGLRNEQFF.

The chain has TRBV15 and TRBJ2-7, with a possible D match to TRBD1 (7 bases). CDR1 is LNHNV and CDR2 is YYDKDF in the germline V gene (reference sequence). The CDR3 loop spans 16 amino acids. Trimming stripped 0 bases from V and 4 bases from J, with 16 bases between. The CDR3 nucleotides are TGTGCCACCAGCAGAGATGGAGGGACAGATTTTTACGAGCAGTACTTC. Its translation is CATSRDGGTDFYEQYF.

This chain's CDR3 is CASREIGTSGLKQYF. Here the CDR3 DNA reads TGTGCCAGCAGAGAAATAGGGACTAGCGGGCTGAAGCAGTACTTC. The chain links TRBV28 to TRBJ2-7; TRBD2 matches at 12 bases. V shed 6 bases, J shed 8 bases, and the junction held 11 bases outside the gene matches. Germline V gives CDR1 MDHEN, CDR2 SYDVKM. The CDR3 has 15 residues.

The chain joins TRBV27 to TRBJ2-1, with D unresolved. The CDR3 has 11 amino acids. Germline V lookup: CDR1 MNHEY, CDR2 SMNVEV (reference sequence). V shed 3 bases and J shed 10 bases, with 7 bases lying between them. The CDR3 region has the DNA TGTGCCAGCAGTTTTGGGCTGGAGCAGTTCTTC. Encoded protein: CASSFGLEQFF.

This rearrangement joins TRBV5-1 to TRBJ2-3; perhaps TRBD2 as D (5 bases). Germline V gene lookup returns CDR1 SGHRS and CDR2 YFSETQ. The ends were cut back, 0 bases at V and 3 bases at J, with 14 bases in the middle. The CDR3 runs to 16 residues. CDR3 coding DNA: TGCGCCAGCAGCTTGGGGGCGGGCGAGAGGACAGATACGCAGTATTTT. It specifies CASSLGAGERTDTQYF.

The V call is TRBV11-2, the J call TRBJ2-7; 9 bases match TRBD2. The CDR3 contains 16 residues. The germline V gene has CDR1 SGHAT and CDR2 FQNNGV. With V trimmed by 0 bases and J by 3 bases, 6 bases remained unmatched. Here the CDR3 reads CASSLDLAGAFYEQYF. Written as DNA, the CDR3 is TGTGCCAGCAGCTTAGATTTAGCGGGAGCGTTCTACGAGCAGTACTTC. Full variable domain (outside the CDR3, taken from reference TRBV11-2 and TRBJ2-7): EAGVAQSPRYKIIEKRQSVAFWCNPISGHATLYWYQQILGQGPKLLIQFQNNGVVDDSQLPKDRFSAERLKGVDSTLKIQPAKLEDSAVYLCASSLDLAGAFYEQYFGPGTRLTVT.

V usage is TRBV28 and J usage is TRBJ1-1; D uncertain. The CDR3 runs to 14 residues. The V gene lost 3 bases and the J gene lost 6 bases, with 14 bases spanning the gap. Germline values: CDR1 MDHEN, CDR2 SYDVKM. DNA of the CDR3: TGTGCCAGCAGTTTGGGCACATCGTGGTCTGAAGCTTTCTTT. Its protein is CASSLGTSWSEAFF.

The chain has TRBV10-1 and TRBJ2-1; no clear D. The CDR3 spans 12 residues. V was shortened by 4 bases and J by 8 bases, with 9 bases between the two germline ends. CDR1 is WNHNN and CDR2 is SYGVQD in the germline V gene (reference sequence). The chain's CDR3 is CASSAARDEQFF. In DNA, the CDR3 is TGCGCCAGCAGTGCCGCTAGAGATGAGCAGTTCTTC.

The chain combines TRBV18 with TRBJ2-1; D is uncertain. V gave up 3 bases and J gave up 7 bases, with 4 bases separating them. The germline gives CDR1 KGHSH, CDR2 LQKENI. The CDR3 is 11 residues long. The CDR3 reads CASSPQNEQFF. The CDR3 DNA reads TGTGCCAGCTCACCCCAGAATGAGCAGTTCTTC. The whole variable domain, filled in from reference TRBV18 and TRBJ2-1, reads NAGVMQNPRHLVRRRGQEARLRCSPMKGHSHVYWYRQLPEEGLKFMVYLQKENIIDESGMPKERFSAEFPKEGPSILRIQQVVRGDSAAYFCASSPQNEQFFGPGTRLTVL.

The V and J genes are TRBV28 and TRBJ2-7, with 10 bases fitting TRBD1. The CDR3 spans 15 residues. Germline V gene data show CDR1 as MDHEN and CDR2 as SYDVKM. The ends lost 8 bases at V and 5 bases at J; junction bases unmatched: 12. CDR3 region: CASQMGGTGADEQYF. CDR3 nucleotides: TGTGCCAGCCAGATGGGTGGGACAGGGGCCGACGAGCAGTACTTC.

V usage is TRBV7-2 and J usage is TRBJ1-6, with 7 bases aligning to TRBD1. This CDR3 is 15 amino acids long. Trimming at V came to 5 bases and at J to 5 bases, leaving 6 bases not matched to a gene. The germline gives CDR1 SGHTA, CDR2 FQGNSA. CDR3 sequence (DNA): TGTGCCAGCAGCCTCCGACAGGGTGATAATTCACCCCTCCACTTT. Translation gives CASSLRQGDNSPLHF.

This chain connects TRBV29-1 to TRBJ2-7; D may be TRBD2 (7 bases). The germline V and J ends were trimmed by 7 bases and 0 bases, with 10 bases remaining between them. Per the germline V gene, CDR1 is SQVTM and CDR2 is ANQGSEA. The length of the CDR3 is 12 residues. CDR3 residues: CSAGEGSYEQYF. For the CDR3, the DNA is TGCAGCGCAGGGGAGGGCTCCTACGAGCAGTACTTC.

The chain links TRBV2 to TRBJ1-1; 7 nucleotides agree with TRBD1. Germline assignment: CDR1 SNHLY and CDR2 FYNNEI. Trimming removed 5 bases from V and 8 bases from J; junction bases left unmatched: 2. There are 11 residues in the CDR3. The CDR3 sequence is CASSPDREAFF. CDR3 nucleotides: TGTGCCAGCAGTCCGGACAGGGAAGCTTTCTTT.

The chain links TRBV7-6 to TRBJ2-5; D perhaps matches TRBD2 (6 bases). With 3 bases removed from V and 4 bases from J, the gap between germline ends came to 21 bases. Germline V lookup: CDR1 SGHVS, CDR2 FNYEAQ. This CDR3 contains 17 residues. Here the CDR3 DNA reads TGTGCCAGCAGCTTTAGTTTCGGGGGTTCGGTCAGAGAGACCCAGTACTTC. It yields the protein CASSFSFGGSVRETQYF.

The chain uses TRBV4-1 and TRBJ2-2, with a tentative D call TRBD2 (5 bases). This CDR3 comprises 15 residues. Per the germline V gene, CDR1 is MGHRA and CDR2 is YSYEKL. The V gene lost 1 base and the J gene lost 4 bases, with 10 bases spanning the gap. The CDR3 here is CASSQGLRGTGELFF. DNA for the CDR3: TGCGCCAGCAGCCAAGGACTTCGGGGCACCGGGGAGCTGTTTTTT.

CDR3 residues: CAWSAALAGGDYGYTF. In DNA, the CDR3 is TGTGCCTGGAGTGCCGCCCTCGCCGGGGGGGACTATGGCTACACCTTC. The chain employs TRBV30 and TRBJ1-2; D possibly corresponds to TRBD1 (5 bases). The germline V gene encodes CDR1 GTSNPN and CDR2 SVGIG (reference sequence). CDR3 length: 16 amino acids. Trimming left V 1 base short and J 3 bases short, with 18 bases between.

The CDR3 is CASSSERNQPQHF. The CDR3 DNA reads TGTGCCAGCAGCTCTGAGCGGAACCAGCCCCAGCATTTT. V is TRBV7-9 and J is TRBJ1-5; D call uncertain. Trimming removed 4 bases from V and 7 bases from J, with 11 bases in between. Per the germline V gene, CDR1 is SEHNR and CDR2 is FQNEAQ (reference sequence). This CDR3 has 13 amino acids.

Details on this clone: Compared with germline, one end of the junction differs, possibly owing to a read error. This CDR3 is CASSVRNGHTF. The CDR3 DNA follows: TGTGCCAGCAGTGTGAGGAATGGCCACACCTTC. This rearrangement joins TRBV2 to TRBJ1-2, with D unclear. Germline V gene data show CDR1 as SNHLY and CDR2 as FYNNEI. This CDR3 is built from 11 residues.

This sequence joins TRBV27 and TRBJ1-2; 8 nucleotides align to TRBD1. The trim removed 3 bases at V and 6 bases at J, leaving 9 bases unmatched. Germline lookup yields CDR1 MNHEY and CDR2 SMNVEV (reference sequence). The CDR3 contains 15 residues. CDR3 DNA: TGTGCCAGCAGTTTCGTGATGGACAGGGAAAATGGCTACACCTTC. This encodes CASSFVMDRENGYTF.

Notes on this clone: No conserved phenylalanine or tryptophan ends this CDR3, so it is likely a read error. The J gene is TRBJ2-4, the V gene TRBV5-1; perhaps TRBD1 as D (6 bases). Between the trimmed V and J ends, which lost 2 bases and 5 bases, there was a span of 11 bases. Germline V CDR1 and CDR2: SGHRS, YFSETQ. The CDR3 is 14 amino acids. CDR3 sequence reads: CASSFGQSENIQYL. The CDR3 DNA sequence: TGCGCCAGCAGCTTCGGACAGAGCGAAAACATTCAGTACCTC.

The chain joins TRBV6-1 to TRBJ2-2, with 7 bases fitting TRBD1. CDR1 MNHNS and CDR2 SASEGT come from the germline V gene. V trimming: 9 bases; J trimming: 3 bases; junction bases outside the gene matches: 7. This CDR3 spans 14 amino acids. The chain's CDR3 is CASLQGPYTGELFF. Written as DNA, the CDR3 is TGTGCCAGTCTACAGGGGCCGTACACCGGGGAGCTGTTTTTT.